What follows are 19 T cell receptor beta chains derived from one specimen sequenced in a study of shared clonotypes between healthy human individuals. Libraries were prepared by immunoSEQ multiplex PCR; TCRdb keeps only in-frame clonotypes and omits some of them. The repertoire holds more than 550,000 clones, with about 91% as singletons. As defined, naive CD8 cells were CD45RO-negative and positively selected for CCR7, with terminally differentiated effector memory CD45RA+ cells excluded. Sequencing was done on a sample of naive CD8+ T cells sorted from blood. The origin of the receptors is a man aged 30 to 45 in good health.

The chain carries TRBV5-1 and TRBJ1-1; D might be TRBD1 (6 bases). V lost 3 bases, J lost 0 bases, and 12 bases lay in between. CDR1 and CDR2 (germline): SGHRS, YFSETQ. This CDR3 region has 15 residues. CDR3 residues: CASSSDRSMNTEAFF. In nucleotides, the CDR3 is TGCGCCAGCAGCTCCGACAGGAGCATGAACACTGAAGCTTTCTTT.

This clone appeared once. This chain uses TRBV18 with TRBJ2-5; 9 bases are shared with TRBD1. Germline trimming cut 6 bases from V and 1 base from J; bases unmatched to any gene: 9. The CDR3 is made up of 16 amino acids. In germline, CDR1 is KGHSH, CDR2 LQKENI. CDR3 sequence reads: CASSRDRALFQETQYF. CDR3 DNA sequence: TGTGCCAGCTCGCGGGACAGGGCCCTTTTCCAAGAGACCCAGTACTTC. Complete variable domain (other parts from reference TRBV18 and TRBJ2-5): NAGVMQNPRHLVRRRGQEARLRCSPMKGHSHVYWYRQLPEEGLKFMVYLQKENIIDESGMPKERFSAEFPKEGPSILRIQQVVRGDSAAYFCASSRDRALFQETQYFGPGTRLLVL.

This chain links TRBV4-1 with TRBJ1-4; tentative D call: TRBD1 (5 bases). The germline V gene encodes CDR1 MGHRA and CDR2 YSYEKL. V was clipped by 0 bases and J by 10 bases, with 9 bases between them. This CDR3 contains 13 residues. This CDR3 reads CASSQDQGGKLFF. CDR3 coding DNA: TGCGCCAGCAGCCAAGATCAGGGCGGAAAACTGTTTTTT.

This sequence joins TRBV2 and TRBJ2-3; 10 bases are a match to TRBD2. From germline, CDR1 is SNHLY and CDR2 FYNNEI. J was trimmed by 0 bases and V by 6 bases; bases with no gene match: 6. This CDR3 contains 16 residues. For the CDR3, the DNA is TGTGCCAGCAGCGCGACTAGCGGGCCCAGCACAGATACGCAGTATTTT. Its protein is CASSATSGPSTDTQYF.

This rearrangement joins TRBV7-6 to TRBJ2-1; TRBD2 matches 15 bases. Germline V gives CDR1 SGHVS, CDR2 FNYEAQ. This CDR3 is 19 amino acids long. Trimming took 5 bases from V and 0 from J; bases not matched to a gene: 8. CDR3 in DNA: TGTGCCAGCAGCCTCGGACTAGCGGGAGGGCAGAGCTCCTACAATGAGCAGTTCTTC. Translated, it gives CASSLGLAGGQSSYNEQFF.

The V and J genes are TRBV27 and TRBJ2-5; tentative D call: TRBD2 (6 bases). From germline, CDR1 is MNHEY and CDR2 SMNVEV (reference sequence). The CDR3 contains 13 residues. Trimming removed 9 bases from V and 5 bases from J, with 16 bases in between. The CDR3 DNA reads TGTGCCAGTCGCGCGGGAACGGGTGAGACCCAGTACTTC. It codes for CASRAGTGETQYF.

The CDR3 sequence is CASTPGGTEAFF. The DNA of the CDR3 is TGTGCCAGTACCCCGGGAGGGACTGAAGCTTTCTTT. The V and J genes are TRBV19 and TRBJ1-1; D is ambiguous. The CDR3 has 12 amino acids. CDR1 LNHDA and CDR2 SQIVND come from the germline V gene (reference sequence). The V end was cut by 7 bases, the J end by 5 bases, with 11 bases between.

This rearrangement joins TRBV10-1 to TRBJ2-7, with D unresolved. Germline V CDR1 and CDR2: WNHNN, SYGVQD (reference sequence). Trimming took off 0 bases at V and 4 bases at J, with 10 bases between the two ends. The CDR3 spans 14 residues. The chain's CDR3 is CASSESLGFYEQYF. The CDR3, as DNA: TGCGCCAGCAGTGAGTCCCTTGGGTTTTACGAGCAGTACTTC.

The J gene is TRBJ1-1, the V gene TRBV4-1; D gene ambiguous. The germline V and J ends were trimmed by 2 bases and 6 bases, with 10 bases remaining between them. CDR1 is MGHRA, CDR2 YSYEKL, per germline. This CDR3 spans 13 amino acids. The CDR3 DNA is TGCGCCAGCAGCCAAACCCCAGGCTCTGAAGCTTTCTTT. Its protein product is CASSQTPGSEAFF.

This chain joins TRBV19 and TRBJ2-7; D gene uncertain. This CDR3 has 12 amino acids. Germline V gene data show CDR1 as LNHDA and CDR2 as SQIVND (reference sequence). V lost 6 bases and J 2 bases, leaving 8 bases between the germline ends. The CDR3 is CASSQHPYEQYF. In nucleotides, the CDR3 is TGTGCCAGTAGCCAACATCCCTACGAGCAGTACTTC. Using reference TRBV19 and TRBJ2-7 for the parts outside the CDR3, the full variable domain is DGGITQSPKYLFRKEGQNVTLSCEQNLNHDAMYWYRQDPGQGLRLIYYSQIVNDFQKGDIAEGYSVSREKKESFPLTVTSAQKNPTAFYLCASSQHPYEQYFGPGTRLTVT.

CDR3 residues: CASSLVGISYNEQFF. The CDR3 nucleotides are TGTGCCAGCAGTTTAGTGGGGATTTCCTACAATGAGCAGTTCTTC. The chain uses TRBV27 and TRBJ2-1, with D unresolved. The germline V gene has CDR1 MNHEY and CDR2 SMNVEV (reference sequence). This CDR3 is 15 amino acids long. V lost 2 bases and J lost 1, with 9 bases in between.

The V and J genes are TRBV2 and TRBJ2-1; no clear D gene. Germline loops: CDR1 SNHLY, CDR2 FYNNEI. This CDR3 has 12 amino acids. Trimming removed 7 bases from V and 2 bases from J, with 6 bases in between. The CDR3 DNA follows: TGTGCCAGCAAAGGCACCTACAATGAGCAGTTCTTC. It encodes CASKGTYNEQFF.

This clone was counted a single time. This rearrangement joins TRBV16 to TRBJ2-7; 9 bases line up with TRBD1. Germline CDR1 reads KGHSY; CDR2 reads FQNENV. The CDR3 loop spans 14 amino acids. J lost 3 bases, V lost 2 bases, and 2 bases had no gene match. The chain's CDR3 is CASSQRQGGYEQYF. The CDR3 coding sequence is TGTGCCAGCAGCCAAAGACAGGGGGGCTACGAGCAGTACTTC. The full variable domain, with the rest looked up from reference TRBV16 and TRBJ2-7, is GEEVAQTPKHLVRGEGQKAKLYCAPIKGHSYVFWYQQVLKNEFKFLISFQNENVFDETGMPKERFSAKCLPNSPCSLEIQATKLEDSAVYFCASSQRQGGYEQYFGPGTRLTVT.

The V call is TRBV7-9, the J call TRBJ1-1; D remains ambiguous. V lost 5 bases and J lost 6, with 13 bases in between. The germline gives CDR1 SEHNR, CDR2 FQNEAQ (reference sequence). The CDR3 extends over 13 amino acids. The CDR3 loop is CASSDELVPEAFF. The CDR3 nucleotides read TGTGCCAGCAGCGACGAGCTAGTCCCTGAAGCTTTCTTT.

The chain recombines TRBV7-3 with TRBJ2-1; TRBD2 matches 8 bases. Germline assignment: CDR1 SGHTA and CDR2 FQGTGA. The junction had 5 bases not matched to a gene; V was cut back by 4 bases and J by 0 bases. The CDR3 totals 16 residues. Written as DNA, the CDR3 is TGTGCCAGCAGCTCTTCCGGGACTAGCTCCTACAATGAGCAGTTCTTC. This translates into CASSSSGTSSYNEQFF.

This chain joins TRBV27 and TRBJ2-7; maybe TRBD2 (5 bases). CDR1 is MNHEY, CDR2 SMNVEV, per germline (reference sequence). Trimming left V 6 bases short and J 4 bases short, with 13 bases between. The CDR3 extends over 13 amino acids. CDR3 region: CASRFTTGYEQYF. CDR3 sequence (DNA): TGTGCCAGCAGATTTACCACGGGGTACGAGCAGTACTTC.

V is TRBV28 and J is TRBJ2-7, with a possible D match to TRBD2 (6 bases). V was pared by 3 bases and J by 6 bases, with 18 bases between. CDR1 and CDR2 (germline): MDHEN, SYDVKM. The CDR3 runs 15 residues. The CDR3 DNA reads TGTGCCAGCAGTTTTTCAATAATCCAGGGAGGCGAGCAGTACTTC. It encodes CASSFSIIQGGEQYF.

The rearrangement uses TRBV4-1 and TRBJ2-7; 12 bases are shared with TRBD1. CDR3 length: 16 amino acids. The germline gives CDR1 MGHRA, CDR2 YSYEKL. V dropped 2 bases and J dropped 7; count of bases not matched to a gene: 9. The CDR3 region has the DNA TGCGCCAGCAGCCAACTTATAGGGACAGGGGGCAGGGAGCAGTACTTC. Its protein is CASSQLIGTGGREQYF.

A word on this clone: This specimen includes other DNA sequences encoding the same CDR3. This rearrangement joins TRBV9 to TRBJ2-7, with D uncertain. Germline V gene sequence: CDR1 SGDLS, CDR2 YYNGEE. Trimming removed 3 bases from V and 4 bases from J, with 8 bases in between. The CDR3 runs to 12 residues. CDR3 in amino acids: CASSGTSYEQYF. The CDR3 bases are TGTGCCAGCAGCGGGACGTCTTACGAGCAGTACTTC. Full variable domain (outside the CDR3, taken from reference TRBV9 and TRBJ2-7): DSGVTQTPKHLITATGQRVTLRCSPRSGDLSVYWYQQSLDQGLQFLIQYYNGEERAKGNILERFSAQQFPDLHSELNLSSLELGDSALYFCASSGTSYEQYFGPGTRLTVT.